The 24 T cell receptor beta chains reported below all come from one sample, sequenced in a study of cytomegalovirus exposure and HLA in healthy donors. The primer mix had 60 Vbeta and 13 Jbeta primers. The data were produced by immunoSEQ multiplex PCR, yet TCRdb's version contains in-frame clones alone and is incomplete. The sample has 120,000 to 150,000 clones; roughly three quarters are singletons. Source material: PBMCs. The receptors shown here come from a woman aged 45-65 years in good health and CMV-seronegative.

V gene TRBV7-6 combines with J gene TRBJ2-2; 15 bases match TRBD2. Unmatched junction bases numbered 3, after V lost 5 bases and J lost 5 bases. CDR1 is SGHVS and CDR2 is FNYEAQ in the germline V gene. The CDR3 has 16 residues. DNA for the CDR3: TGTGCCAGCAGCCCAGGGACTAGCGGGGGGACCGGGGAGCTGTTTTTT. It specifies CASSPGTSGGTGELFF.

The chain joins TRBV29-1 to TRBJ1-1; the match to TRBD1 covers 9 bases. V dropped 3 bases and J dropped 3; count of bases not matched to a gene: 5. The V gene's germline CDR1 is SQVTM and CDR2 ANQGSEA. This CDR3 has 14 amino acids. The CDR3: CSVDPRTGDTEAFF. The DNA of the CDR3 is TGCAGCGTTGATCCGAGGACAGGGGACACTGAAGCTTTCTTT.

CDR3 in amino acids: CASSELEGSRQPQHF. CDR3 sequence (DNA): TGTGCCAGCAGTGAATTAGAGGGCTCAAGGCAGCCCCAGCATTTT. The rearrangement uses TRBV2 and TRBJ1-5; the D is unclear. V dropped 2 bases and J dropped 7 bases, with 15 bases sitting between them. Per the germline V gene, CDR1 is SNHLY and CDR2 is FYNNEI. The CDR3 runs to 15 residues.

The count of this clone is one. The genes are TRBV7-9 and TRBJ1-1; 8 nucleotides agree with TRBD1. The CDR3 runs to 17 residues. Trimming cost V 3 bases and J 0 bases; bases outside gene matches: 9. The germline gives CDR1 SEHNR, CDR2 FQNEAQ (reference sequence). The CDR3 DNA is TGTGCCAGCAGCTTCTTTAGAGGACAGGGCTTGAACACTGAAGCTTTCTTT. Encoded protein: CASSFFRGQGLNTEAFF. Based on the CDR3 plus reference TRBV7-9 and TRBJ1-1, the full variable domain is DTGVSQNPRHKITKRGQNVTFRCDPISEHNRLYWYRQTLGQGPEFLTYFQNEAQLEKSRLLSDRFSAERPKGSFSTLEIQRTEQGDSAMYLCASSFFRGQGLNTEAFFGQGTRLTVV.

J is TRBJ1-4 and V is TRBV5-4; 7 nucleotides match TRBD1. Germline CDR1 reads SGHNT; CDR2 reads YYREEE (reference sequence). The CDR3 runs 15 residues. V was pared by 4 bases and J by 8 bases, with 11 bases of the junction left unmatched. As DNA, the CDR3 is TGTGCCAGCAGCGTAAACAGGGGTGTAGGCGAAAAACTGTTTTTT. Its protein product is CASSVNRGVGEKLFF.

The rearrangement uses TRBV7-2 and TRBJ1-2; D unresolved. The CDR3 length is 14 residues. Germline CDR1 is SGHTA and CDR2 is FQGNSA. Trimming shortened V by 1 base and J by 3 bases, and 9 bases separated the two germline ends. The chain's CDR3 is CASSLVPEYYGYTF. The DNA for the CDR3 is TGTGCCAGCAGCTTAGTTCCAGAATACTATGGCTACACCTTC.

V is TRBV11-2 and J is TRBJ1-1; TRBD1 matches at 7 bases. Germline assignment: CDR1 SGHAT and CDR2 FQNNGV. The CDR3 has 13 residues. V shed 1 base, J shed 8 bases, and the junction held 4 bases outside the gene matches. The CDR3 DNA reads as TGTGCCAGCAGCTTAGGGGGGACAGAAGAAGCTTTCTTT. Its protein product is CASSLGGTEEAFF.

The chain links TRBV7-6 to TRBJ2-7, with 8 nucleotides matching TRBD1. Per the germline V gene, CDR1 is SGHVS and CDR2 is FNYEAQ. V was clipped by 1 base and J by 5 bases; unmatched bases: 7. This CDR3 comprises 15 residues. In DNA, the CDR3 is TGTGCCAGCAGCTTAGGAACAGGGGGTCGGGACGAGCAGTACTTC. This codes for CASSLGTGGRDEQYF. The full variable domain, in which reference TRBV7-6 and TRBJ2-7 provide the parts outside the CDR3, is GAGVSQSPRYKVTKRGQDVALRCDPISGHVSLYWYRQALGQGPEFLTYFNYEAQQDKSGLPNDRFSAERPEGSISTLTIQRTEQRDSAMYRCASSLGTGGRDEQYFGPGTRLTVT.

The V and J genes are TRBV5-8 and TRBJ1-6, with a tentative D call TRBD1 (6 bases). This CDR3 has 13 amino acids. CDR1 and CDR2 (germline): SGHTS, YDEGEE. Trimming left V 7 bases short and J 9 bases short, with 14 bases between. The CDR3 loop reads CASLGQGTSPLHF. The CDR3 coding sequence is TGTGCCAGCTTAGGGCAGGGGACTTCACCCCTCCACTTT.

This sequence joins TRBV6-6 and TRBJ1-2, with TRBD1 matching over 7 bases. The CDR3 sequence is 12 residues long. Germline CDR1 reads MNHNY; CDR2 reads SVGAGI (reference sequence). J gave up 8 bases and V 6 bases, and 6 bases lay outside the gene matches. Written as DNA, the CDR3 is TGTGCCAGCAGCTCTACAGGGGTAGGCTACACCTTC. It is translated as CASSSTGVGYTF.

The V gene is TRBV6-5, the J gene TRBJ2-7; possible D gene TRBD2, 5 bases. The CDR3 extends over 13 amino acids. V lost 8 bases and J 2 bases, leaving 13 bases between the germline ends. Germline CDR1 and CDR2: MNHEY and SVGAGI. CDR3 in DNA: TGTGCCAGCCACACCGGGGTTACCTACGAGCAGTACTTC. It translates to CASHTGVTYEQYF.

The rearrangement links TRBV7-8 to TRBJ1-3, with D maybe TRBD1 (5 bases). The CDR3 runs to 15 residues. Looked up from germline, CDR1 is SGHVS and CDR2 is FQNEAQ. V was cut by 6 bases and J by 0 bases, with 12 bases left in between. CDR3 sequence: CASRPGPSSGNTIYF. The CDR3 nucleotides are TGTGCCAGCAGACCAGGGCCAAGCTCTGGAAACACCATATATTTT.

This rearrangement joins TRBV9 to TRBJ2-1; the match to TRBD2 covers 7 bases. The germline V gene has CDR1 SGDLS and CDR2 YYNGEE. The CDR3 loop spans 13 amino acids. Trimming removed 4 bases from V and 9 bases from J; junction bases left unmatched: 7. In nucleotides, the CDR3 is TGTGCCAGCAGCTCCCGGGGGGAAACTGAGCAGTTCTTC. Its protein product is CASSSRGETEQFF.

The chain uses TRBV7-2 and TRBJ2-5, with 11 bases lining up with TRBD2. CDR3 length: 16 amino acids. The V and J ends lost 4 bases and 7 bases, in that order; junction bases with no gene match: 11. Germline CDR1 SGHTA, CDR2 FQGNSA. The CDR3 coding sequence is TGTGCCAGCAGCTCCTCCTTAGCGGGGGGGCTGGGGACCCAGTACTTC. Translation gives CASSSSLAGGLGTQYF.

The chain is built from TRBV5-1 and TRBJ1-2; TRBD1 matches at 9 bases. The J segment lost 8 bases and the V segment lost 4 bases, leaving 6 bases of the junction unmatched. The CDR3 spans 13 residues. CDR1 is SGHRS, CDR2 YFSETQ, per germline. The CDR3 DNA reads as TGCGCCAGCAGCCCACAGGGGGCGAGGGGCTACACCTTC. Translating it yields CASSPQGARGYTF.

The V gene is TRBV18, the J gene TRBJ2-1, with TRBD2 as a possible D gene (5 bases). The CDR3 spans 13 residues. CDR1 is KGHSH, CDR2 LQKENI, per germline. The V end lost 4 bases, the J end lost 5 bases, and 9 bases lay between the germline ends. This CDR3 reads CASSRSGDNEQFF. The CDR3 DNA follows: TGTGCCAGCTCACGATCCGGGGACAATGAGCAGTTCTTC.

The rearrangement links TRBV29-1 to TRBJ1-2; the match to TRBD1 covers 12 bases. This CDR3 has 12 residues. Germline V lookup: CDR1 SQVTM, CDR2 ANQGSEA. V lost 6 bases to trimming and J lost 6 bases; unmatched junction nucleotides: 2. The CDR3 nucleotides are TGCAGCGTGGGACAGGGGGCCCATGGCTACACCTTC. It translates to CSVGQGAHGYTF.

The chain carries TRBV7-2 and TRBJ1-5, with D unclear. Trimming cost V 2 bases and J 2 bases, with 10 bases left between them. The CDR3 is 15 residues long. In germline, CDR1 is SGHTA, CDR2 FQGNSA. The CDR3 sequence is CASSLRSQGNQPQHF. The CDR3 bases are TGTGCCAGCAGCTTAAGGTCTCAGGGCAATCAGCCCCAGCATTTT.

The rearrangement links TRBV27 to TRBJ1-4; 8 nucleotides line up with TRBD1. There are 15 residues in the CDR3. Trimming removed 4 bases from V and 8 bases from J; junction bases left unmatched: 9. Germline-derived CDR1 and CDR2 are MNHEY and SMNVEV (reference sequence). The CDR3 loop reads CASSSDRVGGEKLFF. The CDR3 DNA reads as TGTGCCAGCAGTTCGGACAGGGTAGGCGGAGAAAAACTGTTTTTT.

This chain links TRBV10-1 with TRBJ2-5; D perhaps matches TRBD2 (6 bases). CDR1 and CDR2 from the germline V gene are WNHNN and SYGVQD (reference sequence). Trimming left V 2 bases short and J 5 bases short, with 9 bases between. There are 13 residues in the CDR3. The CDR3 region is CASSEGGLETQYF. CDR3 nucleotide sequence: TGCGCCAGCAGTGAGGGAGGGTTGGAGACCCAGTACTTC.

The chain links TRBV6-1 to TRBJ2-5; the match to TRBD2 covers 7 bases. The J call may be wrong; the DNA end is better matched by TRBJ2-7. The germline V gene encodes CDR1 MNHNS and CDR2 SASEGT. This CDR3 has 14 amino acids. The CDR3 sequence is CASSEQAGRYEQYF. The CDR3 region has the DNA TGTGCCAGCAGTGAACAAGCGGGGCGCTACGAGCAGTACTTC.

The rearrangement links TRBV29-1 to TRBJ1-1, with D possibly being TRBD1 (5 bases). The CDR3 has 12 residues. Germline values: CDR1 SQVTM, CDR2 ANQGSEA. Trimming shortened V by 6 bases and J by 7 bases, and 15 bases separated the two germline ends. In nucleotides, the CDR3 is TGCAGCGTCGGTTCAGGGTCTGTTGAAGCTTTCTTT. This codes for CSVGSGSVEAFF. The whole variable domain, remainder taken from reference TRBV29-1 and TRBJ1-1, is SAVISQKPSRDICQRGTSLTIQCQVDSQVTMMFWYRQQPGQSLTLIATANQGSEATYESGFVIDKFPISRPNLTFSTLTVSNMSPEDSSIYLCSVGSGSVEAFFGQGTRLTVV.

CDR3 DNA: TGCGCCAGCAGCGAGGGACTAGAATACGACCAGCAGTACTTC. Protein product: CASSEGLEYDQQYF. This chain connects TRBV4-3 to TRBJ2-7; TRBD2 agrees at 8 bases. CDR1 is LGHNA, CDR2 YSLEER, per germline. The CDR3 consists of 14 residues. With V trimmed by 5 bases and J by 8 bases, 11 bases remained unmatched.

For this clone: Additional DNA sequences in this sample encode the identical CDR3. The chain employs TRBV6-6 and TRBJ2-2; 7 nucleotides align to TRBD1. CDR1 is MNHNY, CDR2 SVGAGI, per germline (reference sequence). The trim removed 5 bases at V and 2 bases at J, leaving 8 bases unmatched. The CDR3 is 16 amino acids. The CDR3 sequence: CASSPRTGLNTGELFF. The CDR3 bases are TGTGCCAGCAGTCCGCGGACAGGTCTAAACACCGGGGAGCTGTTTTTT.